The 13 T cell receptor beta chains below come from one sample, sequenced in a study of blood T cell repertoires in COVID-19 (dated by TCRdb to 2020 to 2022). The protocol used for the library was the immunoSEQ multiplex PCR assay. In its TCRdb copy, this immuneACCESS table keeps in-frame sequences only and misses some clones. Where compared with another copy, unresolved V genes explain less than half of these, and the others have no known cause. The sample table holds about 200,000 clones, of which approximately 82% were seen once. The biggest ten clones account for about 13% of the sample. Source material: peripheral blood. The receptors were sampled from a human donor in a cohort sampled during active COVID-19.

The V gene is TRBV7-9, the J gene TRBJ1-4; D not resolved. Trimming left V 1 base short and J 5 bases short, with 11 bases between. The germline V gene has CDR1 SEHNR and CDR2 FQNEAQ (reference sequence). The CDR3 extends over 15 amino acids. The CDR3 nucleotides are TGTGCCAGCAGCTTAGGGGCCCAGATAAATGAAAAACTGTTTTTT. This gives the protein CASSLGAQINEKLFF.

This clone was recorded once. The rearrangement links TRBV30 to TRBJ2-1; 13 bases line up with TRBD2. CDR3 length: 14 amino acids. Germline V gene sequence: CDR1 GTSNPN, CDR2 SVGIG (reference sequence). The V and J ends lost 3 bases and 8 bases, in that order; junction bases with no gene match: 4. Written as DNA, the CDR3 is TGTGCCTGGAGCCGACTAGCGGGAGGCGATGAGCAGTTCTTC. Translating gives CAWSRLAGGDEQFF.

The chain uses TRBV19 and TRBJ1-3, with 8 bases fitting TRBD1. The CDR3 loop spans 14 amino acids. CDR1 is LNHDA and CDR2 is SQIVND in the germline V gene (reference sequence). V trimming: 9 bases; J trimming: 3 bases; junction bases outside the gene matches: 7. The CDR3 DNA sequence: TGTGCCAGCAGACAGGGGAGCGGTGGAAACACCATATATTTT. Amino acids: CASRQGSGGNTIYF. The whole variable domain, filled in from reference TRBV19 and TRBJ1-3, reads DGGITQSPKYLFRKEGQNVTLSCEQNLNHDAMYWYRQDPGQGLRLIYYSQIVNDFQKGDIAEGYSVSREKKESFPLTVTSAQKNPTAFYLCASRQGSGGNTIYFGEGSWLTVV.

This clone has just a few counts. This chain joins TRBV6-2 or TRBV6-3 and TRBJ2-3; D possibly corresponds to TRBD2 (5 bases). The V end was cut by 5 bases, the J end by 1 base, with 7 bases between. Germline V lookup: CDR1 MNHEY, CDR2 SVGEGT. The CDR3 runs to 13 residues. The CDR3 sequence: CASSRTGTDTQYF. CDR3 DNA sequence: TGTGCCAGCAGTCGGACTGGCACAGATACGCAGTATTTT.

The chain links TRBV18 to TRBJ1-2, with 7 bases that match TRBD1. The CDR3 has 13 amino acids. V lost 4 bases and J lost 3; bases outside the gene matches: 2. The germline gives CDR1 KGHSH, CDR2 LQKENI. CDR3 sequence (DNA): TGTGCCAGCTCACAGGGACAGCACTATGGCTACACCTTC. Protein product: CASSQGQHYGYTF.

The chain employs TRBV25-1 and TRBJ2-1; possibly TRBD1 for D (7 bases). V was trimmed by 5 bases and J by 2 bases, leaving 16 bases between them. This CDR3 is 16 amino acids long. The V gene's germline CDR1 is MGHDK and CDR2 SYGVNS. In DNA form, the CDR3 reads TGTGCCAGCAGTCCCTACAGGGGAGGCACCTACAATGAGCAGTTCTTC. Protein sequence: CASSPYRGGTYNEQFF.

The rearrangement links TRBV2 to TRBJ2-1; 9 bases map to TRBD2. J was trimmed by 8 bases and V by 1 base; bases with no gene match: 12. Looked up from germline, CDR1 is SNHLY and CDR2 is FYNNEI. The CDR3 is 17 residues long. CDR3 protein: CASSEVTEREVGHEQFF. CDR3 nucleotide sequence: TGTGCCAGCAGTGAAGTAACTGAGCGGGAGGTGGGCCATGAGCAGTTCTTC.

This clone occurred a few times. This chain links TRBV7-6 with TRBJ2-1; D is perhaps TRBD2 (6 bases). In germline, CDR1 is SGHVS, CDR2 FNYEAQ. The CDR3 contains 15 residues. The germline V and J ends were trimmed by 0 bases and 5 bases, with 11 bases remaining between them. CDR3 region: CASSLASGTNNEQFF. Here the CDR3 DNA reads TGTGCCAGCAGCTTAGCTAGCGGAACTAACAATGAGCAGTTCTTC.

This chain uses TRBV28 with TRBJ1-1, with D uncertain. V was pared by 2 bases and J by 1 base, with 8 bases between. This CDR3 is 14 amino acids long. The germline CDR1 and CDR2 sequences are MDHEN and SYDVKM. DNA of the CDR3: TGTGCCAGCAGTTTAAAGAGGGCGAACACTGAAGCTTTCTTT. Translation gives CASSLKRANTEAFF. Using reference TRBV28 and TRBJ1-1 for the parts outside the CDR3, the full variable domain is DVKVTQSSRYLVKRTGEKVFLECVQDMDHENMFWYRQDPGLGLRLIYFSYDVKMKEKGDIPEGYSVSREKKERFSLILESASTNQTSMYLCASSLKRANTEAFFGQGTRLTVV.

This clone was recorded at least ten times. The V and J genes are TRBV2 and TRBJ2-5; D is ambiguous. The CDR3 spans 13 residues. CDR1 is SNHLY, CDR2 FYNNEI, per germline. V dropped 6 bases and J dropped 2 bases, with 10 bases sitting between them. CDR3 sequence reads: CASRMVRQETQYF. For the CDR3, the DNA is TGTGCCAGCAGGATGGTGAGACAAGAGACCCAGTACTTC.

The gene calls are TRBV5-1 and TRBJ1-1; TRBD1 aligns across 7 bases. CDR1 and CDR2 (germline): SGHRS, YFSETQ. Trimming cost V 4 bases and J 1 base; bases outside gene matches: 7. The CDR3 runs 15 residues. As DNA, the CDR3 is TGCGCCAGCAGCATACGGACAGGCCAGAACACTGAAGCTTTCTTT. Translation: CASSIRTGQNTEAFF.

The rearrangement links TRBV28 to TRBJ1-5; tentative D call: TRBD1 (6 bases). V was clipped by 2 bases and J by 7 bases, with 12 bases between them. CDR3 size: 14 residues. Germline V gene lookup returns CDR1 MDHEN and CDR2 SYDVKM. CDR3 amino acids: CASSLPGDKQPQHF. Written as DNA, the CDR3 is TGTGCCAGCAGTTTACCCGGGGACAAACAGCCCCAGCATTTT.

The V gene is TRBV19, the J gene TRBJ2-1, with 9 bases fitting TRBD2. Germline-derived CDR1 and CDR2 are LNHDA and SQIVND (reference sequence). This CDR3 has 15 residues. V shed 5 bases and J 12 bases; nucleotides not matched to a gene: 14. In DNA, the CDR3 is TGTGCCAGTAGTCCGCGAGCGGGAGGCGGACGCGGGCAGTTCTTC. This codes for CASSPRAGGGRGQFF.